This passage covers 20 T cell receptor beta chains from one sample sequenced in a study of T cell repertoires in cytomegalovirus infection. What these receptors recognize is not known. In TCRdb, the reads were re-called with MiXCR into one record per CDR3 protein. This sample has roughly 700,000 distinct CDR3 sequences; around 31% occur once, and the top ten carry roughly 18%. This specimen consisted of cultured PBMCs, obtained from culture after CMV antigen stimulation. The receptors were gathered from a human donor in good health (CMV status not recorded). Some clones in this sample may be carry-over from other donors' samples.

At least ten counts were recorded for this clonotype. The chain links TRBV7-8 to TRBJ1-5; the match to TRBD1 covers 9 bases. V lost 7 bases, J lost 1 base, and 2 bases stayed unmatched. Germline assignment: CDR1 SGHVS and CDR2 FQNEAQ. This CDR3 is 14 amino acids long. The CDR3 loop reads CASTQGASNQPQHF. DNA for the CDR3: TGTGCCAGCACACAGGGGGCGAGCAATCAGCCCCAGCATTTT.

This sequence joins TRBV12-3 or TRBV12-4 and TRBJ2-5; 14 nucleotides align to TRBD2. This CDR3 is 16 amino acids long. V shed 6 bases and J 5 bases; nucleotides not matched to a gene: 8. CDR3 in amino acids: CASSQGTSGGAETQYF. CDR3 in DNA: TGTGCCAGCAGCCAGGGGACTAGCGGGGGCGCGGAGACCCAGTACTTC.

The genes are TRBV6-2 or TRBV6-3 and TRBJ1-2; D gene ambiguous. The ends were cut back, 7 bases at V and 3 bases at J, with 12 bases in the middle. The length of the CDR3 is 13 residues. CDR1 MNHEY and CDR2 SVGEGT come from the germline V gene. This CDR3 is CASTYGVDYGYTF. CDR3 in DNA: TGTGCCAGCACCTACGGGGTGGACTATGGCTACACCTTC.

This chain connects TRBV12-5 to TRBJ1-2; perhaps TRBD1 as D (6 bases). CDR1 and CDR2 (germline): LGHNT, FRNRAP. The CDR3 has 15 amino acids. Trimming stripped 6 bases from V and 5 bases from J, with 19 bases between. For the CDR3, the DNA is TGTGCTAGTGGCTCAGACAGGATGTCCTCGTATGGCTACACCTTC. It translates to CASGSDRMSSYGYTF.

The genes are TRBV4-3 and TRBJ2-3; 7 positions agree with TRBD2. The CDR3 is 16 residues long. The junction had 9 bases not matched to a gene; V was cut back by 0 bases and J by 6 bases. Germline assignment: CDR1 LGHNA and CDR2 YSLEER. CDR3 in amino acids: CASSQDRREAPDTQYF. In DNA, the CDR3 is TGCGCCAGCAGCCAAGATCGTCGGGAGGCCCCTGATACGCAGTATTTT.

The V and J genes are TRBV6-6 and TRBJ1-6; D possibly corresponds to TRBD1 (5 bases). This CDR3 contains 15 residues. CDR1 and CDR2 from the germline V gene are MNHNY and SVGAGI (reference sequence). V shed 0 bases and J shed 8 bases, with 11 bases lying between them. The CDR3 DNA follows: TGTGCCAGCAGTTACTCTGGGCAGGGCGATTCACCCCTCCACTTT. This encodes CASSYSGQGDSPLHF.

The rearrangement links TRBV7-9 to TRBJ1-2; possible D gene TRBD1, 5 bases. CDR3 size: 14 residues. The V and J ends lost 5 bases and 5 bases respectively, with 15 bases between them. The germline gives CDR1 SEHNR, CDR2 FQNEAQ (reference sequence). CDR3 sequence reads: CASSTPGEGYGYTF. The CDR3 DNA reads TGTGCCAGCAGCACCCCGGGGGAGGGTTATGGCTACACCTTC.

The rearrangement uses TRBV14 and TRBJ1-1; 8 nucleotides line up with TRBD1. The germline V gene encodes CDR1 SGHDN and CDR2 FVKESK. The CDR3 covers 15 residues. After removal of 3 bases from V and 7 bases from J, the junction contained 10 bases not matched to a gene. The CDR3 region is CASSHPGQVHGEAFF. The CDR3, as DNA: TGTGCCAGCAGCCACCCGGGACAGGTCCACGGTGAAGCTTTCTTT.

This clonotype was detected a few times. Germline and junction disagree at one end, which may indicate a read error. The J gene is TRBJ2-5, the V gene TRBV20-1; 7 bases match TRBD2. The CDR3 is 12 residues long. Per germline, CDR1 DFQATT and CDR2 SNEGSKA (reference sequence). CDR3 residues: CSLETGGEAQYF. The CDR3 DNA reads TGCAGTCTCGAAACGGGGGGAGAGGCCCAGTACTTC.

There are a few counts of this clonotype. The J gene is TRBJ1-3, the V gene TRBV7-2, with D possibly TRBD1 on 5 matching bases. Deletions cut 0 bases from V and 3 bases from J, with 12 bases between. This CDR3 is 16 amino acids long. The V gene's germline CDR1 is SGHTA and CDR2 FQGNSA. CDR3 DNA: TGTGCCAGCAGCTTAGCGGGAGGGGAGGATGGAAACACCATATATTTT. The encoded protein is CASSLAGGEDGNTIYF.

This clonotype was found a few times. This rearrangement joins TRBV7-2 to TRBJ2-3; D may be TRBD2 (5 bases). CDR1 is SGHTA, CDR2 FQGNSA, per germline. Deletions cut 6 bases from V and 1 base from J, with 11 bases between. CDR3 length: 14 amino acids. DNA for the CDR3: TGTGCCAGCAGGACGGCGGGCGGCACAGATACGCAGTATTTT. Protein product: CASRTAGGTDTQYF.

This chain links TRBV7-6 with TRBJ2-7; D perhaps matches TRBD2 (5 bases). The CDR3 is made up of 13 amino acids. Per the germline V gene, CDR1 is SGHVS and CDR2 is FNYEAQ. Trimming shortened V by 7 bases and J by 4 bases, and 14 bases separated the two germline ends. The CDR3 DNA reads TGTGCCAGCAAACCCGGGGAAGGGTACGAGCAGTACTTC. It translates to CASKPGEGYEQYF.

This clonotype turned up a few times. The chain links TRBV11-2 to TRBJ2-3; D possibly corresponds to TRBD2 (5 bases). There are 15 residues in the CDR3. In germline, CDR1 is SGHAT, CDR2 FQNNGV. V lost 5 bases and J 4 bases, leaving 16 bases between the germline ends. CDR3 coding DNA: TGTGCCAGCAGCAACCCCGGGGTCCGGGCAGATACGCAGTATTTT. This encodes CASSNPGVRADTQYF.

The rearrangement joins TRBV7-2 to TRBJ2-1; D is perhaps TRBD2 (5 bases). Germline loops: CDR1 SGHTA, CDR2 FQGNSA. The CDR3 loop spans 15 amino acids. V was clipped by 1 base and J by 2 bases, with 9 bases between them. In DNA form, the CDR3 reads TGTGCCAGCAGCTTAGTAGCGACGACCTACAATGAGCAGTTCTTC. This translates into CASSLVATTYNEQFF.

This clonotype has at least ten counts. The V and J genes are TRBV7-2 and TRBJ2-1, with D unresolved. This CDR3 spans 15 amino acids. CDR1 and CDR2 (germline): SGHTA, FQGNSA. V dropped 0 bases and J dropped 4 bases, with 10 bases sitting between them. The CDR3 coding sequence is TGTGCCAGCAGCTTAGCGTCACTTGGTTACAATGAGCAGTTCTTC. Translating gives CASSLASLGYNEQFF.

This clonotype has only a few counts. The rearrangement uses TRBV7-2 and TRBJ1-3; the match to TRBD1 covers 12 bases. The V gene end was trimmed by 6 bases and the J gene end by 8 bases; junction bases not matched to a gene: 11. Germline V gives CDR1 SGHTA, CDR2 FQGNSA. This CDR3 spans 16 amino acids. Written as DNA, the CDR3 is TGTGCCAGCAGGGCACCGGGACAGGGGGCTCAGGACACCATATATTTT. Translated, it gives CASRAPGQGAQDTIYF.

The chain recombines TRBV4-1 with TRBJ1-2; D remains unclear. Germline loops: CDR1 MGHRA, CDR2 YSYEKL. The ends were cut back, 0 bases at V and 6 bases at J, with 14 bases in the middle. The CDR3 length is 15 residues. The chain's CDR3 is CASSQDRADGHGYTF. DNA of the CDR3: TGCGCCAGCAGCCAAGATAGGGCGGACGGACATGGCTACACCTTC.

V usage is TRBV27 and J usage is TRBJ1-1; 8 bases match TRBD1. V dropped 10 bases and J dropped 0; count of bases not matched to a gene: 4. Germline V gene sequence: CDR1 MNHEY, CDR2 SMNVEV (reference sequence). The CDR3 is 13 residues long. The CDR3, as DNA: TGTGCCACCAGGACAGGGCTGAACACTGAAGCTTTCTTT. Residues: CATRTGLNTEAFF.

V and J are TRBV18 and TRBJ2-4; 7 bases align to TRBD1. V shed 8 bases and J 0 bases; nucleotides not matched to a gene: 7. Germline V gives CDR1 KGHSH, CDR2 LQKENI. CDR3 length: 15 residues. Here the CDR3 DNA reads TGTGCCAGCCGCGGACAGGCTCTAGCCAAAAACATTCAGTACTTC. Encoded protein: CASRGQALAKNIQYF.

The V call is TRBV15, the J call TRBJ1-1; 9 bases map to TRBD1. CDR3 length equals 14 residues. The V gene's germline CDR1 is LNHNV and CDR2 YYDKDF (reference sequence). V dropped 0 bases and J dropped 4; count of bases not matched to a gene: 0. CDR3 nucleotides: TGTGCCACCAGCAGAGAGGACAGGGGCACTGAAGCTTTCTTT. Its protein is CATSREDRGTEAFF.